This paragraph covers one T cell receptor beta chain sequence. Relative to the germline gene, one junction end is altered; a read error may explain this. The primer mix had 60 Vbeta and 13 Jbeta primers. The method was immunoSEQ multiplex PCR; TCRdb's version includes in-frame clones alone and lacks a portion of them. The sample includes around 180,000 clones, about 73% of them seen just once. The sample belongs to a study of cytomegalovirus exposure and HLA in healthy donors. The germline V gene has CDR1 DFQATT and CDR2 SNEGSKA (reference sequence). This CDR3 is built from 9 residues. This TCR derives from a woman aged 45-65 years in good health and CMV-seropositive. The chain links TRBV20-1 to TRBJ1-1; D ambiguous. The sequenced sample consisted of PBMCs. In DNA, the CDR3 is TGCAGTGTTAAGGGAGTCGGGGTCTTT. This encodes CSVKGVGVF.